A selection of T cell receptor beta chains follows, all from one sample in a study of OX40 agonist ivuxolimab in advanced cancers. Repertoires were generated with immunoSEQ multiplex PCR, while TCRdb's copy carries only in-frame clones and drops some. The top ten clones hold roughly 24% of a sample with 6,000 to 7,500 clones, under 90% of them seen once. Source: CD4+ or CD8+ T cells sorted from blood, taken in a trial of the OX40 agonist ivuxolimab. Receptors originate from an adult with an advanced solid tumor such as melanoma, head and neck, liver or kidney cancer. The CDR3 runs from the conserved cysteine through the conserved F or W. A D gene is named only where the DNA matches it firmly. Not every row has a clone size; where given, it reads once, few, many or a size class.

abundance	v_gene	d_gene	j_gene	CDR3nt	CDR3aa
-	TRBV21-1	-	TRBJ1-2	TGTGCCAGCAGTCAGGCTACCGGGGGCAATGGCTACACCTTC	CASSQATGGNGYTF
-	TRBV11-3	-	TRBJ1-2	TGTGCCAGCAGCTTCGGCAGGCACTATGGCTACACCTTC	CASSFGRHYGYTF
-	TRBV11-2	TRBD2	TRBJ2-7	TGTGCCAGCAGCTTAGTGAGACTAGCGGGAATGAACGAGCAGTACTTC	CASSLVRLAGMNEQYF
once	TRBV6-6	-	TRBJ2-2	TGTGCCAGCAGTTACTCGTATGGCGGGGAGCTGTTTTTT	CASSYSYGGELFF
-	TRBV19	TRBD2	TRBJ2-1	TGTGCCAGTAGTATTGGACTAGCCGGTTCTCGGTTCTTC	CASSIGLAGSRFF
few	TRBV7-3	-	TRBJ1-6	TGTGCCAGCAGCTTAACGGCCAGAGATTCACCCCTCCACTTT	CASSLTARDSPLHF
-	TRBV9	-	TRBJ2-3	TGTGCCAGCAGCGGGGTCAGCTCCACAGATACGCAGTATTTT	CASSGVSSTDTQYF
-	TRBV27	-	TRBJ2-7	TGTGCCAGCAGTTTCCAGGGCCCGAGCTCCTACGAGCAGTACTTC	CASSFQGPSSYEQYF
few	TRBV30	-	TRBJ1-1	TGTGCCTGGAGTTTCTACGACGCTGAAGCTTTCTTT	CAWSFYDAEAFF
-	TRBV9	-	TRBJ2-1	TGTGCCAGCTCGGGCAGGGTAGACAATGAGCAGTTCTTC	CASSGRVDNEQFF
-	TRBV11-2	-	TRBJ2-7	TGTGCCAGCACCTGGACAGTCTACGAGCAGTACTTC	CASTWTVYEQYF
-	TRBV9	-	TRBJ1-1	TGTGCCAGCAGCGTAGACATGAACACTGAAGCTTTCTTT	CASSVDMNTEAFF
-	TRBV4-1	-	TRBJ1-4	TGCGCCAGCAGCCTAGATACAGGGTTAGATGAAAAACTGTTTTTT	CASSLDTGLDEKLFF
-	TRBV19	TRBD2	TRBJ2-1	TGTGCCAGTAGTAGCGGGCCGGGGGGTGAGCAGTTCTTC	CASSSGPGGEQFF
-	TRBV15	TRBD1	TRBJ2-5	TGTGCCACCAGCAGAGATTGGGGACAGCCCAAGACCCAGTACTTC	CATSRDWGQPKTQYF
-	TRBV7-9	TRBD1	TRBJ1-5	TGTGCCAGCAGCCCAGGGGGGGGGTTTCAGCCCCAGCATTTT	CASSPGGGFQPQHF
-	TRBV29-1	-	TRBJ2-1	TGCAGCGTGGGGGACAATGAGCAGTTCTTC	CSVGDNEQFF
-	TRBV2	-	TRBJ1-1	TGTGCCAGTTCCCTCTCGGGGAACACTGAAGCTTTCTTT	CASSLSGNTEAFF
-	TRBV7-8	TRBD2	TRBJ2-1	TGTGCCAGCAGCTTTGGACTAGCGGGAGCAAAGGACAATGAGCAGTTCTTC	CASSFGLAGAKDNEQFF
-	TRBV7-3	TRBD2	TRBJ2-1	TGTGCCAGCAGCTTATACGGGGAGGGCCCCTTTGAGCAGTTCTTC	CASSLYGEGPFEQFF
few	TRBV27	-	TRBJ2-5	TGTGCCAGCAGCCCCACAGTGGAAGAGACCCAGTACTTC	CASSPTVEETQYF
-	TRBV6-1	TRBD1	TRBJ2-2	TGTGCCAGCATTTTAGACAGGGGATTCACCGGGGAGCTGTTTTTT	CASILDRGFTGELFF
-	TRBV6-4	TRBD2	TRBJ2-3	TGTGCCAGCTCACGGACTAGCGGGAGTTCAGATACGCAGTATTTT	CASSRTSGSSDTQYF
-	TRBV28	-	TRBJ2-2	TGTGCCAGCAGTTCCGGGGGAGACAACACCGGGGAGCTGTTTTTT	CASSSGGDNTGELFF
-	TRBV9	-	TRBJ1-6	TGTGCCAGCAGCGTAGGGGGGCAGGGTGACTCACCCCTCCACTTT	CASSVGGQGDSPLHF
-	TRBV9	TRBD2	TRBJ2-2	TGTGCCAGCGAGCGGGGGAACACCGGGGAGCTGTTTTTT	CASERGNTGELFF
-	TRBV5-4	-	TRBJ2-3	TGTGCCAGCAGCTTTACCACAGATACGCAGTATTTT	CASSFTTDTQYF
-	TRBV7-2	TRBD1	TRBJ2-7	TGTGCCAGCAGCTTTACCAGGGGGCTGACGCTTATCGAGCAGTACTTC	CASSFTRGLTLIEQYF
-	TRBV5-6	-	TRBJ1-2	TGTGCCAGCAGCTTGGGCGCGCGGTCCTATGGCTACACCTTC	CASSLGARSYGYTF
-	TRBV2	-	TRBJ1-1	TGTGCCAGCAGTGAAGCTGGACGTCGGAACACTGAAGCTTTCTTT	CASSEAGRRNTEAFF
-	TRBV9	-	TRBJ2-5	TGTGCCAGCAGCTACAATGCAGGAGAAGAGACCCAGTACTTC	CASSYNAGEETQYF
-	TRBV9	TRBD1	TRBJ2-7	TGTGCCAGCAGCGTAGGACAGGGGGACTACGAGCAGTACTTC	CASSVGQGDYEQYF
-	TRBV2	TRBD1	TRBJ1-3	TGTGCCAGCAGTGATGACAGGGAGAGGGGAAACACCATATATTTT	CASSDDRERGNTIYF
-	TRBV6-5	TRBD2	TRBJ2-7	TGTGCCAGCAGTTACGGGAGGGGCCGCGAGCAGTACTTC	CASSYGRGREQYF
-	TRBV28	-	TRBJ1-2	TGTGCCAGCAGTTCCCCCTATGGCTACACCTTC	CASSSPYGYTF
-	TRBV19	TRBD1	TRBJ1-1	TGTGCCAGTAGTCCGTTCAGACAGGGCGACGTGAACACTGAAGCTTTCTTT	CASSPFRQGDVNTEAFF
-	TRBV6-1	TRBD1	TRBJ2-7	TGTGCCAGCGCGCCGGGACAGGGGAGATTCTACGAGCAGTACTTC	CASAPGQGRFYEQYF
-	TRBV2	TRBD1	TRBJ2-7	TGTGCCAGCAGCATAATCGGTACAGGGGGAAGCTCCTACGAGCAGTACTTC	CASSIIGTGGSSYEQYF
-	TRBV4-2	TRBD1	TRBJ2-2	TGTGCCAGCAGCCAAGATCATTGGGACAGGGAGGGCACCGGGGAGCTGTTTTTT	CASSQDHWDREGTGELFF
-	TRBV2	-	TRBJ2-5	TGTGCCAGCAGCGCGTCGTTATACGGGGGAACGGTAGGGGAGACCCAGTACTTC	CASSASLYGGTVGETQYF
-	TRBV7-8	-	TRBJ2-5	TGTGCCAGCAGCTTAGCGCCCTCACGGGAGACCCAGTACTTC	CASSLAPSRETQYF
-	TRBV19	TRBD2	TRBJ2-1	TGTGCCAGTAGTGCGACTAGCGGGAGGGCCTCAAATGAGCAGTTCTTC	CASSATSGRASNEQFF